Shown below are 25 T cell receptor beta chains from a single sample sequenced in a study of molecular identifiers for immune sequencing clone quantification. Each CDR3 protein is one row after TCRdb ran MiXCR on the PCR reads. The repertoire has 75,000 to 100,000 distinct CDR3 sequences, under 20% of them found once; the top ten carry around 0.88%. The sample consisted of naive CD8+ T cells from blood, with Jurkat cell RNA spiked in. Subset meaning: FACS-sorted CD8+CD4-CCR7+CD45RA+ naive T cells. The receptors originated from a human donor in good health. Some libraries in this study had Jurkat cell RNA spiked in.

This clonotype was detected many times. The V call is TRBV20-1, the J call TRBJ2-7; TRBD1 aligns across 11 bases. Trimming removed 3 bases from V and 3 bases from J; junction bases left unmatched: 4. Germline CDR1 reads DFQATT; CDR2 reads SNEGSKA (reference sequence). The CDR3 is made up of 14 amino acids. CDR3 bases: TGCAGTGCTAGGGACAGGGGGCGCGTCTACGAGCAGTACTTC. It encodes CSARDRGRVYEQYF.

This clonotype was seen repeatedly, ten times or more. The chain has TRBV4-3 and TRBJ1-4, with D unresolved. V was shortened by 1 base and J by 4 bases, with 10 bases between the two germline ends. This CDR3 spans 15 amino acids. Germline CDR1 is LGHNA and CDR2 is YSLEER. The CDR3, as DNA: TGCGCCAGCAGCCAAGGGGCGGGCCTTAATGAAAAACTGTTTTTT. Its protein product is CASSQGAGLNEKLFF.

With regard to this clonotype: Compared with germline, one end of the junction differs, possibly owing to a read error. The J gene is TRBJ1-1, the V gene TRBV23-1; D is unresolved. TRBV23-1 is flagged as an ORF with uncertain function. The CDR3 extends over 13 amino acids. CDR3 nucleotides: TGCGCCAGCAGTCAATCAACTTACACTGAAGCTCTCTTT. Protein: CASSQSTYTEALF.

The sample holds a few counts of this clonotype. A much larger clone differs from this one at a single base, so this may be a read error. Since no conserved phenylalanine or tryptophan closes the CDR3, a read error is the likely cause. This chain joins TRBV3-1 and TRBJ2-7, with D uncertain. CDR1 and CDR2 (germline): LGHDT, YNNKEL (reference sequence). V lost 0 bases to trimming and J lost 4 bases, with 7 bases between them. The CDR3 runs 13 residues. This chain's CDR3 is CASSQDGRYEQYL. For the CDR3, the DNA is TGTGCCAGCAGCCAAGATGGGCGGTACGAGCAGTACCTC.

This clonotype was counted many times. V is TRBV7-9 and J is TRBJ1-4; D unclear. V dropped 6 bases and J dropped 6 bases, with 14 bases sitting between them. The CDR3 has 14 amino acids. Germline CDR1 reads SEHNR; CDR2 reads FQNEAQ (reference sequence). The CDR3 reads CASRPDSDYEKLFF. DNA of the CDR3: TGTGCCAGCAGGCCGGATTCCGACTATGAAAAACTGTTTTTT.

This clonotype appeared many times. The rearrangement uses TRBV2 and TRBJ2-5, with D possibly being TRBD2 (6 bases). Germline V gene sequence: CDR1 SNHLY, CDR2 FYNNEI. The CDR3 is made up of 13 amino acids. V shed 10 bases and J shed 5 bases, with 17 bases lying between them. The CDR3 DNA sequence: TGTGCCACCTTCATCCCACGGGAGGAGACCCAGTACTTC. Translated: CATFIPREETQYF.

This clonotype was observed at least ten times. J is TRBJ2-3 and V is TRBV7-9; 8 nucleotides match TRBD2. Germline V gives CDR1 SEHNR, CDR2 FQNEAQ (reference sequence). The junction had 3 bases not matched to a gene; V was cut back by 3 bases and J by 1 base. The CDR3 sequence is 15 residues long. This CDR3 reads CASSFTREGTDTQYF. The CDR3 DNA follows: TGTGCCAGCAGCTTTACGCGGGAGGGCACAGATACGCAGTATTTT.

This clonotype was observed at least ten times. V usage is TRBV28 and J usage is TRBJ2-1; no firm D call. The CDR3 is 15 amino acids. Germline lookup yields CDR1 MDHEN and CDR2 SYDVKM. V lost 6 bases and J 7 bases, leaving 19 bases between the germline ends. In DNA, the CDR3 is TGTGCCAGCAGCTCTCCAGCCGAAGTTTGGAATGAGCAGTTCTTC. Translating gives CASSSPAEVWNEQFF.

This clonotype was seen many times. The gene calls are TRBV7-9 and TRBJ1-1; TRBD1 aligns across 7 bases. The CDR3 loop spans 16 amino acids. The germline V gene encodes CDR1 SEHNR and CDR2 FQNEAQ (reference sequence). After removal of 4 bases from V and 7 bases from J, the junction contained 15 bases not matched to a gene. CDR3 in DNA: TGTGCCAGCAGCTCGGGGACAGTTACAAATGCCAATGAAGCTTTCTTT. Its protein is CASSSGTVTNANEAFF.

This clonotype has a count of ten or more. J is TRBJ1-1 and V is TRBV2, with 7 bases lining up with TRBD1. The V segment lost 3 bases and the J segment 2 bases; nucleotides outside the gene matches: 12. The V gene's germline CDR1 is SNHLY and CDR2 FYNNEI. This CDR3 spans 17 amino acids. CDR3 DNA: TGTGCCAGCAGTGAGGGGCCACAGGGGATGGTTAACACTGAAGCTTTCTTT. As protein: CASSEGPQGMVNTEAFF.

The sample holds a few counts of this clonotype. One junction end does not reproduce the germline sequence, and a read error may be involved. The chain carries TRBV19 and TRBJ2-7, with D tentatively TRBD1 (6 bases). The CDR3 length is 16 residues. Per germline, CDR1 LNHDA and CDR2 SQIVND (reference sequence). The CDR3 spells CAGSIGSGQIPYEQYF. CDR3 nucleotides: TGTGCCGGTAGTATAGGCTCTGGACAGATACCCTACGAGCAGTACTTC.

This clonotype was seen ten or more times. The gene calls are TRBV6-2 or TRBV6-3 and TRBJ2-3, with 8 bases identical to TRBD2. With 4 bases clipped from V and 2 bases from J, the junction kept 11 bases outside the gene matches. The CDR3 is 17 amino acids. From germline, CDR1 is MNHEY and CDR2 SVGEGT. The CDR3 sequence is CASSFPFTSGTTDTQYF. CDR3 sequence (DNA): TGTGCCAGCAGTTTCCCGTTTACTAGCGGAACCACAGATACGCAGTATTTT.

This clonotype was counted a single time. The germline gene is not matched at one end of the junction; a read error may be the cause. The rearrangement joins TRBV6-5 to TRBJ1-1, with a possible D match to TRBD1 (5 bases). This CDR3 region has 15 residues. Germline-derived CDR1 and CDR2 are MNHEY and SVGAGI. CDR3 bases: TGTGCCTGCAGTTACTCGAGGGGAGTAGGGACTGAAGCTTTCTTT. Amino acids: CACSYSRGVGTEAFF.

There are many counts of this clonotype. The rearrangement uses TRBV28 and TRBJ2-3; no reliable D call. Germline assignment: CDR1 MDHEN and CDR2 SYDVKM. V was trimmed by 0 bases and J by 5 bases, leaving 3 bases between them. This CDR3 comprises 12 residues. CDR3 nucleotide sequence: TGTGCCAGCAGTTTATGGCGAGATACGCAGTATTTT. Translating it yields CASSLWRDTQYF.

This clonotype was recorded many times. V and J are TRBV19 and TRBJ2-7, with D perhaps being TRBD1 or TRBD2 (5 bases each). V lost 3 bases and J 0 bases, leaving 12 bases between the germline ends. CDR1 LNHDA and CDR2 SQIVND come from the germline V gene (reference sequence). CDR3 length: 15 residues. CDR3 nucleotide sequence: TGTGCCAGTAGTATTACCGGGACCAGCTCCTACGAGCAGTACTTC. This sequence encodes CASSITGTSSYEQYF.

On this clonotype itself: A read error may explain this, as a much larger clone is one base away. The DNA is omitted, as the CDR3 cannot be located on it reliably, and the CDR3 follows TCRdb's listing. The chain joins TRBV5-6 to TRBJ2-7. Termini included, the CDR3 measures 12 amino acids. Germline lookup yields CDR1 SGHDT and CDR2 YYEEEE. This CDR3 reads CVSSFGQGMEYF.

Details on this clonotype: Given a much more abundant clone one base away, this may be a read error. This chain links TRBV9 with TRBJ2-7; TRBD1 agrees at 9 bases. Germline CDR1 reads SGDLS; CDR2 reads YYNGEE. CDR3 length equals 15 residues. V was pared by 3 bases and J by 4 bases, with 8 bases of the junction left unmatched. CDR3 coding DNA: TGTGCCAGCAGCGCAGGGGGACAGGGAAGGTACGAGCAGTACTTC. It specifies CASSAGGQGRYEQYF.

Many counts were recorded for this clonotype. This chain links TRBV4-2 with TRBJ2-3, with D possibly TRBD2 on 6 matching bases. V was shortened by 3 bases and J by 1 base, with 11 bases between the two germline ends. CDR1 and CDR2 (germline): LGHNA, YNFKEQ. The CDR3 spans 15 residues. CDR3 sequence (DNA): TGTGCCAGCAGCCATGCCTGGGGGGGCACAGATACGCAGTATTTT. Protein: CASSHAWGGTDTQYF.

This clonotype was observed at least ten times. CDR3 residues: CASSSGQGVREQYF. The CDR3 DNA reads as TGTGCCAGCAGCTCCGGACAGGGTGTCAGAGAGCAGTACTTC. J is TRBJ2-7 and V is TRBV7-9; 8 nucleotides agree with TRBD1. CDR3 size: 14 residues. Germline lookup yields CDR1 SEHNR and CDR2 FQNEAQ (reference sequence). The trim removed 4 bases at V and 7 bases at J, leaving 9 bases unmatched.

The chain links TRBV9 to TRBJ2-1; 11 bases agree with TRBD2. The junction had 10 bases not matched to a gene; V was cut back by 3 bases and J by 5 bases. Germline loops: CDR1 SGDLS, CDR2 YYNGEE. This CDR3 spans 17 amino acids. The CDR3 reads CASSATLTSGIDNEQFF. Here the CDR3 DNA reads TGTGCCAGCAGCGCTACCTTGACTAGCGGGATAGACAATGAGCAGTTCTTC.

Note on this clonotype: This may arise from a read error, as a much more abundant clone is one base away. The gene calls are TRBV11-2 and TRBJ2-7; no clear D gene. The CDR3 is 13 residues long. Germline lookup yields CDR1 SGHAT and CDR2 FQNNGV. This CDR3 reads CASSSPPALERYF. The CDR3 coding sequence is TGTGCCAGCAGCTCCCCCCCCGCCTTGGAGCGGTACTTC.

The sample holds many counts of this clonotype. This chain uses TRBV5-6 with TRBJ2-5, with D perhaps TRBD2 (7 bases). This CDR3 is built from 14 residues. V was cut by 2 bases and J by 5 bases, with 13 bases left in between. Germline V lookup: CDR1 SGHDT, CDR2 YYEEEE. The CDR3 DNA sequence: TGTGCCAGCAGCTTTTGGGAGGGGGACGAGACCCAGTACTTC. Translated: CASSFWEGDETQYF.

The chain joins TRBV19 to TRBJ2-7; maybe TRBD2 (5 bases). This CDR3 is 15 amino acids long. Germline CDR1 reads LNHDA; CDR2 reads SQIVND (reference sequence). Trimming left V 1 base short and J 2 bases short, with 12 bases between. Written as DNA, the CDR3 is TGTGCCAGTAGTATAGGGACGGGGAAAACCTACGAGCAGTACTTC. Protein sequence: CASSIGTGKTYEQYF.

This clonotype was seen repeatedly, ten times or more. The V gene is TRBV20-1, the J gene TRBJ2-2, with D maybe TRBD2 (6 bases). The CDR3 totals 16 residues. CDR1 and CDR2 from the germline V gene are DFQATT and SNEGSKA (reference sequence). Deletions cut 0 bases from V and 6 bases from J, with 17 bases between. The CDR3 protein is CSARDSGRTYAGELFF. CDR3 nucleotides: TGCAGTGCTAGAGATTCGGGGAGGACATATGCCGGGGAGCTGTTTTTT.

In its sample, this clonotype was seen many times. J is TRBJ1-5 and V is TRBV4-1; 9 nucleotides line up with TRBD1. Germline V gives CDR1 MGHRA, CDR2 YSYEKL. The CDR3 runs 17 residues. Trimming removed 6 bases from V and 1 base from J; junction bases left unmatched: 10. The DNA for the CDR3 is TGCGCCAGCAGTGGGACAGGGAATTGGCAAAGCAATCAGCCCCAGCATTTT. Amino acids: CASSGTGNWQSNQPQHF.